This is a list of T cell receptor beta chains from one sample in a study of T cell repertoires in cytomegalovirus infection. MiXCR, run by TCRdb on the reads, gives a single entry per CDR3 protein. The repertoire holds about 250,000 distinct CDR3 sequences, with about a sixth as singletons. Sample: CD8+ T cells from PBMCs. The receptors were sampled from a human donor in good health (CMV status not recorded). Some clones in this sample may be carry-over from other donors' samples. Each CDR3 is given with its conserved first and last residue. A D gene is named only where the DNA matches it firmly. Some rows have no size entry. The others give once, few or many, or a class for an expanded clone.

abundance	v_gene	d_gene	j_gene	CDR3nt	CDR3aa
few	TRBV29-1	NA	TRBJ2-3	TGCAGCGTTGTTTCACCTCCTAAGAGGACAGATACGCAGTATTTT	CSVVSPPKRTDTQYF
few	TRBV19	TRBD1	TRBJ1-1	TGTGCCAGCGGACAGGGGGTTACTGAAGCTTTCTTT	CASGQGVTEAFF
many	TRBV6-1	NA	TRBJ1-1	TGTGCCAGCACGCCAACTGAGGTGAACACTGAAGCTTTCTTT	CASTPTEVNTEAFF
few	TRBV5-3	NA	TRBJ1-3	TGTGCCAGCAGCTTTGGGGGAGCTACTGGAAACACCATATATTTT	CASSFGGATGNTIYF
NA	TRBV20-1	TRBD2	TRBJ2-3	TGCAGTGCTCCAGGGACTAGCGGGCGGACCAGCACAGATACGCAGTATTTT	CSAPGTSGRTSTDTQYF
NA	TRBV18	NA	TRBJ1-2	TGTGCCAGCTCACCTCCGGCGGAGAACTATGGCTACACCTTC	CASSPPAENYGYTF
few	TRBV2	NA	TRBJ1-5	TGTGCCAGCACGAGGGGGGCCGATAGCAATCAGCCCCAGCATTTT	CASTRGADSNQPQHF
many	TRBV7-2	TRBD1	TRBJ1-6	TGTGCCAGCAGCTACAGGGGGCAGGCTTATAATTCACCCCTCCACTTT	CASSYRGQAYNSPLHF
many	TRBV28	NA	TRBJ2-1	TGTGCCAGCAGTTTAACGGGGGTTGCCTACAATGAGCAGTTCTTC	CASSLTGVAYNEQFF
NA	TRBV5-1	NA	TRBJ2-7	TGCGCCAGCACCAACCAGGTGACGGGCCACGAGCAGTACTTC	CASTNQVTGHEQYF
many	TRBV7-8	TRBD1	TRBJ2-3	TGTGCCAGCAGCTGGGAGACAGGGCTTGGCACAGATACGCAGTATTTT	CASSWETGLGTDTQYF
once	TRBV2	NA	TRBJ1-3	TGTGCCAGCCGGGGAGTGTTGGTGGCAGATGGAAACACCATATATTTT	CASRGVLVADGNTIYF
few	TRBV19	NA	TRBJ1-1	TGTGCCAGTAGTATAGACGACAGTTATTTTGAAGCTTTCTTT	CASSIDDSYFEAFF
many	TRBV3-1	NA	TRBJ1-5	TGTGCCAGCAGCCAATCGAAGGACCCTAATCAGCCCCAGCATTTT	CASSQSKDPNQPQHF
many	TRBV28	TRBD1	TRBJ2-7	TGTGCCAGCAGTTTTCCTGTGTCTGTCGGGACAGGAGACTACTACGAGCAGTACTTC	CASSFPVSVGTGDYYEQYF